Each of the 18 T cell receptor beta chains below was sequenced from the same sample in a study of blood T cell repertoires in COVID-19. The data were produced by immunoSEQ multiplex PCR, yet TCRdb's version contains in-frame clones alone and is incomplete. Here the sample spans over 200,000 clones, roughly 82% being singletons. Sequenced material: peripheral blood. Source of these receptors: a woman in her thirties or forties with acute or convalescent COVID-19.

The chain couples TRBV6-6 to TRBJ1-5, with D possibly matching TRBD1 (6 bases). V lost 8 bases and J 5 bases, leaving 13 bases between the germline ends. This CDR3 is built from 13 residues. Germline V gene lookup returns CDR1 MNHNY and CDR2 SVGAGI (reference sequence). The CDR3 nucleotides read TGTGCCAGCGGAACAGGGCAAGATCAGCCCCAGCATTTT. Protein product: CASGTGQDQPQHF.

The chain is built from TRBV3-1 (or the pseudogene TRBV3-2) and TRBJ1-4; a weak D match, TRBD1 (5 bases). This CDR3 contains 15 residues. The germline V and J ends were trimmed by 2 bases and 2 bases, with 9 bases remaining between them. Germline V gives CDR1 LGHDT, CDR2 YNNKEL (reference sequence). The DNA for the CDR3 is TGTGCCAGCAGCCAACCGGGACTTACTAATGAAAAACTGTTTTTT. Translating it yields CASSQPGLTNEKLFF.

This clone was picked up one time. The chain carries TRBV24-1 and TRBJ2-3, with D possibly matching TRBD2 (5 bases). The CDR3 runs to 16 residues. Trimming shortened V by 0 bases and J by 7 bases, and 16 bases separated the two germline ends. Per germline, CDR1 KGHDR and CDR2 SFDVKD. CDR3 coding DNA: TGTGCCACCAGTGATTTGCGGGATGGCGCTGGGCATACGCAGTATTTT. Protein sequence: CATSDLRDGAGHTQYF.

The rearrangement links TRBV7-3 to TRBJ1-3; 7 bases are shared with TRBD1. Looked up from germline, CDR1 is SGHTA and CDR2 is FQGTGA. The CDR3 is made up of 15 amino acids. The junction had 8 bases not matched to a gene; V was cut back by 5 bases and J by 4 bases. In DNA, the CDR3 is TGTGCCAGCAGCCCCTCCTCGGACAGGGGAAACACCATATATTTT. Its protein product is CASSPSSDRGNTIYF. The variable domain in full, completed from reference TRBV7-3 and TRBJ1-3, reads GAGVSQTPSNKVTEKGKYVELRCDPISGHTALYWYRQSLGQGPEFLIYFQGTGAADDSGLPNDRFFAVRPEGSVSTLKIQRTERGDSAVYLCASSPSSDRGNTIYFGEGSWLTVV.

The chain uses TRBV7-8 and TRBJ1-3; the D is unclear. V was clipped by 8 bases and J by 0 bases, with 8 bases between them. Germline V gives CDR1 SGHVS, CDR2 FQNEAQ. The CDR3 runs 13 residues. The CDR3 DNA reads TGTGCCAGCCACCTGAGCTCTGGAAACACCATATATTTT. Translation gives CASHLSSGNTIYF.

This rearrangement joins TRBV11-2 to TRBJ2-3, with a weak D call TRBD2 (6 bases). The CDR3 spans 14 residues. V was pared by 4 bases and J by 6 bases, with 14 bases between. CDR1 and CDR2 from the germline V gene are SGHAT and FQNNGV. This CDR3 is CASSWIGGSDTQYF. CDR3 nucleotide sequence: TGTGCCAGCAGCTGGATCGGGGGATCCGATACGCAGTATTTT.

The genes are TRBV27 and TRBJ2-7, with TRBD1 identical over 7 bases. The CDR3 consists of 14 residues. CDR1 and CDR2 from the germline V gene are MNHEY and SMNVEV (reference sequence). The ends lost 7 bases at V and 2 bases at J; junction bases unmatched: 8. The CDR3: CASTSGDSTYEQYF. The DNA of the CDR3 is TGTGCCAGCACCTCAGGGGACAGTACCTACGAGCAGTACTTC.

This sequence joins TRBV19 and TRBJ2-1; the D gene is possibly TRBD2 (6 bases). V was clipped by 7 bases and J by 7 bases, with 20 bases between them. This CDR3 has 15 residues. Germline V gene sequence: CDR1 LNHDA, CDR2 SQIVND (reference sequence). The CDR3 nucleotides read TGTGCCAGTACCTACCGGGGGAGTGAAAGAAATGAGCAGTTCTTC. Amino acids: CASTYRGSERNEQFF.

This clone came up a few times. The chain links TRBV14 to TRBJ2-5; possibly TRBD1 for D (6 bases). The CDR3 is 13 amino acids. V was cut by 6 bases and J by 4 bases, with 12 bases left in between. Germline V gene lookup returns CDR1 SGHDN and CDR2 FVKESK. CDR3 nucleotide sequence: TGTGCCAGCAGTGAACAGGGTCGAGAGACCCAGTACTTC. It specifies CASSEQGRETQYF.

The CDR3 loop reads CASSSWTGQVDGYTF. The CDR3 nucleotides are TGTGCCAGCAGCTCGTGGACAGGCCAAGTGGATGGCTACACCTTC. The rearrangement links TRBV7-8 to TRBJ1-2, with 7 bases identical to TRBD1. The CDR3 covers 15 residues. V gave up 4 bases and J gave up 6 bases; unmatched junction bases: 11. Germline V gene sequence: CDR1 SGHVS, CDR2 FQNEAQ.

This clone was picked up many times. The chain recombines TRBV12-2 with TRBJ1-2. TRBV12-2 is reported as a pseudogene. The CDR3 has 12 residues. For the CDR3, the DNA is TGTGCAAGTCGCCTCCACCATGAGGGCTACACCTTC. Protein product: CASRLHHEGYTF.

This chain connects TRBV5-1 to TRBJ1-3; D call uncertain. Germline CDR1 SGHRS, CDR2 YFSETQ. The length of the CDR3 is 15 residues. V lost 7 bases and J lost 0, with 14 bases in between. CDR3 coding DNA: TGCGCCAGCCGACAAGACGTCCACTCTGGAAACACCATATATTTT. Its protein product is CASRQDVHSGNTIYF.

The chain couples TRBV5-6 to TRBJ2-1; D is undetermined. The CDR3 covers 17 residues. The V end lost 2 bases, the J end lost 0 bases, and 15 bases lay between the germline ends. CDR1 and CDR2 from the germline V gene are SGHDT and YYEEEE. The CDR3 is CASSLPRSPSSYNEQFF. The CDR3 DNA is TGTGCCAGCAGCTTACCCAGGTCACCGAGCTCCTACAATGAGCAGTTCTTC.

The V call is TRBV4-1, the J call TRBJ2-3; weak D call: TRBD1 (5 bases). V shed 1 base and J shed 5 bases, with 10 bases lying between them. The CDR3 is 14 residues long. The germline V gene has CDR1 MGHRA and CDR2 YSYEKL. CDR3 loop: CASSQVRGLDTQYF. Here the CDR3 DNA reads TGCGCCAGCAGCCAAGTAAGGGGTCTAGATACGCAGTATTTT.

The V gene is TRBV2, the J gene TRBJ2-5, with D possibly TRBD1 on 5 matching bases. With 7 bases removed from V and 5 bases from J, the gap between germline ends came to 11 bases. This CDR3 contains 12 residues. Germline values: CDR1 SNHLY, CDR2 FYNNEI. The CDR3 bases are TGTGCCAGCACCTCAGGGCCGGAGACCCAGTACTTC. Its protein is CASTSGPETQYF.

The chain joins TRBV7-9 to TRBJ2-1; unclear D gene. From germline, CDR1 is SEHNR and CDR2 FQNEAQ (reference sequence). Trimming cost V 0 bases and J 8 bases, with 8 bases left between them. This CDR3 has 13 residues. For the CDR3, the DNA is TGTGCCAGCAGCTTAGCATTACAGTATGAGCAGTTCTTC. This codes for CASSLALQYEQFF.

The chain links TRBV6-6 to TRBJ2-7, with TRBD1 as a possible D gene (6 bases). This CDR3 contains 13 residues. Between the trimmed V and J ends, which lost 5 bases and 7 bases, there was a span of 15 bases. Germline V gene lookup returns CDR1 MNHNY and CDR2 SVGAGI (reference sequence). CDR3 residues: CASSHRQAEEQYF. The CDR3 coding sequence is TGTGCCAGCAGTCACAGACAGGCTGAAGAGCAGTACTTC.

The chain recombines TRBV30 with TRBJ2-5; a weak D match, TRBD2 (5 bases). V was trimmed by 1 base and J by 2 bases, leaving 8 bases between them. Germline-derived CDR1 and CDR2 are GTSNPN and SVGIG (reference sequence). This CDR3 contains 13 residues. The CDR3 sequence is CAWSGREQETQYF. CDR3 nucleotide sequence: TGTGCCTGGAGTGGAAGGGAGCAAGAGACCCAGTACTTC.